This T cell receptor beta chain stems from a study of radiotherapy plus CTLA-4 blockade in lung cancer. Concerning this clone: The target antigen is unknown.

Assay: immunoSEQ multiplex PCR; the TCRdb copy retains only in-frame clones and omits some. The sample lists about 53,000 clones, 70% to 90% occurring once. The trim removed 0 bases at V and 5 bases at J, leaving 0 bases unmatched. CDR3 length: 13 residues. The germline CDR1 and CDR2 sequences are LGHNA and YSLEER. Study-wide results and limits: Subsequent to radiotherapy plus ipilimumab, tumor-derived TCR clones underwent expansion in blood.

The TCR comes from a human donor with non-small cell lung cancer whose response to radiotherapy plus ipilimumab could not be evaluated. Specimen: peripheral blood, collected from a patient treated with radiotherapy plus ipilimumab. The chain joins TRBV4-3 to TRBJ2-5; 7 nucleotides line up with TRBD1. The CDR3 sequence: CASSQEQGETQYF. In DNA, the CDR3 is TGCGCCAGCAGCCAAGAACAGGGGGAGACCCAGTACTTC.